Sequencing of this T cell receptor (beta chain) was carried out in a study of T-cell reconstitution after alpha-beta-depleted transplantation in children. During its preparation, the TCRbeta library received unique molecular identifiers. TCRdb re-called the PCR reads with MiXCR, one entry per CDR3 protein. This sample has around 500,000 distinct CDR3 sequences, with around 12% found just once. CDR1 is SGHTA and CDR2 is FQGNSA in the germline V gene. V lost 3 bases and J lost 2, with 8 bases in between. The CDR3 covers 13 residues. This clonotype was observed at least ten times. The sequence was obtained from a human donor who donated a stem cell graft to a child with combined immunodeficiency. Sequencing used PBMCs from the stem cell graft donor, obtained from the stem cell graft. The chain carries TRBV7-2 and TRBJ2-7; D not resolved. This CDR3 is CASSFSNTYEQYF. CDR3 sequence (DNA): TGTGCCAGCAGCTTCTCAAATACCTACGAGCAGTACTTC.